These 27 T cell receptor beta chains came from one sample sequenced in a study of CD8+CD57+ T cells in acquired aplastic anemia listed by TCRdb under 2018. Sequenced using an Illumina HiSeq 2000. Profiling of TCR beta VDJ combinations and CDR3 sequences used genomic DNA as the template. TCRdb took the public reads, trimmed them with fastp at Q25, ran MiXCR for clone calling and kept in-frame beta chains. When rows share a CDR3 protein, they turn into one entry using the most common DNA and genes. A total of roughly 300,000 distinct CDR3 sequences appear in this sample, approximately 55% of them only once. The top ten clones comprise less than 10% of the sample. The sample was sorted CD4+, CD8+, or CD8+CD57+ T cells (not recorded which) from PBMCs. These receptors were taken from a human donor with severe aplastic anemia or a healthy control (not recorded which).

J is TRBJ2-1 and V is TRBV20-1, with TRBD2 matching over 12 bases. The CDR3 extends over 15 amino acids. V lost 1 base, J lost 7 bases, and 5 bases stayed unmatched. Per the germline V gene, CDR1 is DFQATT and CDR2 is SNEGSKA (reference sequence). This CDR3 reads CSARGLAGAQNEQFF. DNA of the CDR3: TGCAGTGCTAGAGGACTAGCGGGAGCACAGAATGAGCAGTTCTTC.

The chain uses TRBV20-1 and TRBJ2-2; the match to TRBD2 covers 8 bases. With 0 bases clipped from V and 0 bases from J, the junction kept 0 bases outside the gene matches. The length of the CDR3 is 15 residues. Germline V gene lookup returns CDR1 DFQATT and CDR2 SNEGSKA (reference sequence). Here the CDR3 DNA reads TGCAGTGCTAGAGACGGGGGGGCGAACACCGGGGAGCTGTTTTTT. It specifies CSARDGGANTGELFF.

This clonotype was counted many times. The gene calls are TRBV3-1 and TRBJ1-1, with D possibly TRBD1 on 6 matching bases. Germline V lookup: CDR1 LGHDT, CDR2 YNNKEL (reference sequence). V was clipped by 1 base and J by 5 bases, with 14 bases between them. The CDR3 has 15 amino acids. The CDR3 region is CASSQGWTDATEAFF. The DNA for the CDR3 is TGTGCCAGCAGCCAAGGGTGGACAGATGCGACTGAAGCTTTCTTT.

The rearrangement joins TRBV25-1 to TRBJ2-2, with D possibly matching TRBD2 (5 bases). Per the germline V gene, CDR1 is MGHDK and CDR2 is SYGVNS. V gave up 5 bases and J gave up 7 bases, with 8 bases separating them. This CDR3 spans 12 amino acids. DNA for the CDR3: TGTGCCAGCAGTCTAGCTGTCGGGGAGCTGTTTTTT. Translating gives CASSLAVGELFF.

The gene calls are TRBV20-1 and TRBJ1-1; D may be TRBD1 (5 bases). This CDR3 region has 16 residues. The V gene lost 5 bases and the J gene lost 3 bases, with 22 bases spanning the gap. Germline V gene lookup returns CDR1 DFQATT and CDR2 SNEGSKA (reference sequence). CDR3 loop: CSAGGAGGIKYTEAFF. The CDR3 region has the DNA TGCAGTGCTGGAGGGGCGGGGGGAATCAAGTACACTGAAGCTTTCTTT.

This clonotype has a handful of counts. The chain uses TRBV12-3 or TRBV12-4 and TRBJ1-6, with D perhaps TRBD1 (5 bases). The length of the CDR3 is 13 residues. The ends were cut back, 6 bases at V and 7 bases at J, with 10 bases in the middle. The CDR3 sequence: CASRGGDNSPLHF. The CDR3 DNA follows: TGTGCCAGCAGGGGGGGGGACAATTCACCCCTCCACTTT.

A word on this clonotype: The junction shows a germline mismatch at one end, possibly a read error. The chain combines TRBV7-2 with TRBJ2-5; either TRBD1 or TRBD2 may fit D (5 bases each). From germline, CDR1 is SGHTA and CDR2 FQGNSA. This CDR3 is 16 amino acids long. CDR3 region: CASSHLLRLRGETQYF. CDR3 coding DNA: TGCGCCAGCAGCCACCTACTACGGTTGAGGGGAGAGACCCAGTACTTC.

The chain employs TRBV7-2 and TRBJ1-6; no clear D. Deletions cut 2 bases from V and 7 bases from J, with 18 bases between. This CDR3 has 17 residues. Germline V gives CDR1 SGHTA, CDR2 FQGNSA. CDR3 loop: CASSLLARVRINSPLHF. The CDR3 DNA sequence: TGTGCCAGCAGCTTACTAGCAAGGGTCAGGATCAATTCACCCCTCCACTTT.

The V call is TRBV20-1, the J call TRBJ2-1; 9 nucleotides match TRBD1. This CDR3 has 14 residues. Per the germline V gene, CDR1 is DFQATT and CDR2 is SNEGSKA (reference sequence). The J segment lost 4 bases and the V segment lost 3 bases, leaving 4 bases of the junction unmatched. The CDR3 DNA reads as TGCAGTGCTAGGAAACAGGGGGCTTACAATGAGCAGTTCTTC. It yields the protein CSARKQGAYNEQFF.

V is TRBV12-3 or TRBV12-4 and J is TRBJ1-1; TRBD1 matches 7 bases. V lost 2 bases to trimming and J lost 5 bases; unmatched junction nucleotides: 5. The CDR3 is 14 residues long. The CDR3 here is CASSLTGTETEAFF. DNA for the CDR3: TGTGCCAGCAGTTTAACCGGGACAGAGACTGAAGCTTTCTTT.

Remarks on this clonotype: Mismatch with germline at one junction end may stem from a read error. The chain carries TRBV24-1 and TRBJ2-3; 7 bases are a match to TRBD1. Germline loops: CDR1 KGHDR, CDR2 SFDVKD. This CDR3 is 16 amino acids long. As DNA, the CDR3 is TGTGCCACCGGTGACCCGGGGACAGATAGCACAGATACGCAGTATTTT. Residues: CATGDPGTDSTDTQYF.

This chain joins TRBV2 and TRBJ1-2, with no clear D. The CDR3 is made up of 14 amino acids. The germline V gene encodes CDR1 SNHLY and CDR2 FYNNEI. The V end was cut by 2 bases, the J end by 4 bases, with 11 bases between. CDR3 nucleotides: TGTGCCAGCAGTGAATCCCCTGACCGCTATGGCTACACCTTC. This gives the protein CASSESPDRYGYTF.

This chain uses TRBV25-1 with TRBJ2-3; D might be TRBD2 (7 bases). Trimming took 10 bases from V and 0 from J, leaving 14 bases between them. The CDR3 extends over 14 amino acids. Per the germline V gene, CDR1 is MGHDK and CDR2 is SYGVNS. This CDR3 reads CATYGGASTDTQYF. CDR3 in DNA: TGTGCCACCTATGGGGGGGCTAGCACAGATACGCAGTATTTT.

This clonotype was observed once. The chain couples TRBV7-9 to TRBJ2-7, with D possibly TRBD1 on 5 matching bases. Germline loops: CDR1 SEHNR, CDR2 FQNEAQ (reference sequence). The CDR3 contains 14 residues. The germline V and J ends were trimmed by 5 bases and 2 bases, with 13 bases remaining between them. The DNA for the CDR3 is TGTGCCAGCAGCCCTCCCTCGACAGCCTACGAGCAGTACTTC. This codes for CASSPPSTAYEQYF.

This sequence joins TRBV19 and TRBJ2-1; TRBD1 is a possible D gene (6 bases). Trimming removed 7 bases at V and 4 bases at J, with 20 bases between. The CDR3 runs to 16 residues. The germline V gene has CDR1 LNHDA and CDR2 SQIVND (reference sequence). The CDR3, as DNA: TGTGCCAGTACCTCCCAGGGGCGAGTGGGTTACAATGAGCAGTTCTTC. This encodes CASTSQGRVGYNEQFF.

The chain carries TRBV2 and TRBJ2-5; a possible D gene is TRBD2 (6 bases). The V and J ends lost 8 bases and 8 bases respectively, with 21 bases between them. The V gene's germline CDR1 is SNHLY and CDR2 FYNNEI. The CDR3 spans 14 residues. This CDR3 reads CASGVGRGPQTQYF. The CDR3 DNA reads TGTGCCAGCGGGGTGGGGCGGGGTCCCCAAACCCAGTACTTC.

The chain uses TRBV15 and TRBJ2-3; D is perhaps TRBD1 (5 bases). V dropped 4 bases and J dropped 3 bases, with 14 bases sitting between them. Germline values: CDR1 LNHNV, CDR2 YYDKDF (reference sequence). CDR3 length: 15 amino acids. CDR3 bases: TGTGCCACCAGCACCCACAAGGGGTGGACAGATACGCAGTATTTT. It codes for CATSTHKGWTDTQYF.

The CDR3 protein is CATPGQEFTEAFF. The CDR3 region has the DNA TGTGCCACACCGGGACAGGAGTTCACTGAAGCTTTCTTT. The J gene is TRBJ1-1, the V gene TRBV10-3; 8 bases agree with TRBD1. Germline CDR1 is ENHRY and CDR2 is SYGVKD. J lost 4 bases, V lost 10 bases, and 8 bases had no gene match. This CDR3 is built from 13 residues.

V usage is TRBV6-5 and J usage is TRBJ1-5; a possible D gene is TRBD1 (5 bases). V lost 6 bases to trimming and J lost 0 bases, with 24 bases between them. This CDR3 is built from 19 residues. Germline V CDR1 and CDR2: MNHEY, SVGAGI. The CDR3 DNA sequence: TGTGCCAGCAGCACCACACGACTAGCGGGGGGTTATAGCAATCAGCCCCAGCATTTT. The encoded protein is CASSTTRLAGGYSNQPQHF.

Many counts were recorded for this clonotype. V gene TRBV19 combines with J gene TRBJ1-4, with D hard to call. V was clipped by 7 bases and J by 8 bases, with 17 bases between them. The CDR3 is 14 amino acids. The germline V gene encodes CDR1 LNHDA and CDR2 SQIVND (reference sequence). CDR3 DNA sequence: TGTGCCAGTAAACTGAGGGAGAGGGCCGAAAAACTGTTTTTT. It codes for CASKLRERAEKLFF.

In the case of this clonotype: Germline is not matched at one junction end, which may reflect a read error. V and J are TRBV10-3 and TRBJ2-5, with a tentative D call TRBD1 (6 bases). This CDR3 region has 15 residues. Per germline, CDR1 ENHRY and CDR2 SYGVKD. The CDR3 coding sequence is TGTGCCATCGGTGAGTCAGGGGTCTTGGGGGAGACCCAGTACTTC. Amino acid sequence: CAIGESGVLGETQYF.

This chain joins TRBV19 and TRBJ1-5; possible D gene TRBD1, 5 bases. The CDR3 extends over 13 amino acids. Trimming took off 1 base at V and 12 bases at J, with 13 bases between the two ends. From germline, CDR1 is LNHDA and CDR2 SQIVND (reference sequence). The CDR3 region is CASSIAGTSFQHF. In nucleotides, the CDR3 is TGTGCCAGTAGTATAGCGGGGACCAGCTTCCAGCATTTT.

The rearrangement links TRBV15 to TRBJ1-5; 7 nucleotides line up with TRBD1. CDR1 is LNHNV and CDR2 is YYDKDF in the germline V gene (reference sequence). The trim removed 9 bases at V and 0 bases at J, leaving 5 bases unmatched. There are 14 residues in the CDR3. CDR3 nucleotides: TGTGCCACGGGGGGGACAGATAGCAATCAGCCCCAGCATTTT. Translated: CATGGTDSNQPQHF.

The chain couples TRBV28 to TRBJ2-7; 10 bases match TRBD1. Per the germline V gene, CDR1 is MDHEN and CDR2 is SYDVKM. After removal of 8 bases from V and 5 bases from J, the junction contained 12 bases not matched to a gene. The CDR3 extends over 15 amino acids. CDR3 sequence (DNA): TGTGCCAGCGGAGGAGGGACAGGGGTCGGCCACGAGCAGTACTTC. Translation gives CASGGGTGVGHEQYF.

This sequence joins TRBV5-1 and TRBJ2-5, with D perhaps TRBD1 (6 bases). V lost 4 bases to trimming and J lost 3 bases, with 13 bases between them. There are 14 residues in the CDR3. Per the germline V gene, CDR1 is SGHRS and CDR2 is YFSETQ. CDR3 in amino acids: CASSPAGVEETQYF. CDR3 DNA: TGCGCCAGCAGCCCAGCAGGGGTCGAAGAGACCCAGTACTTC.

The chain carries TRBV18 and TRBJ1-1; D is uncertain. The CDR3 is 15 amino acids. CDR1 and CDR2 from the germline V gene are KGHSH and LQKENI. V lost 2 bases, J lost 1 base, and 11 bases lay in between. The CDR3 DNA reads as TGTGCCAGCTCACCATCATTACAGCCGAACACTGAAGCTTTCTTT. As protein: CASSPSLQPNTEAFF.

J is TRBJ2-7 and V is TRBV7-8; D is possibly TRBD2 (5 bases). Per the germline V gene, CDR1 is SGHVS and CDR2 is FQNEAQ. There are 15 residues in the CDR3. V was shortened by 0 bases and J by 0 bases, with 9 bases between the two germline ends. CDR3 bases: TGTGCCAGCAGCTTAGCGGCTAGCTACTCCTACGAGCAGTACTTC. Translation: CASSLAASYSYEQYF. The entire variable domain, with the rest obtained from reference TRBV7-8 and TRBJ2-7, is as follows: GAGVSQSPRYKVAKRGQDVALRCDPISGHVSLFWYQQALGQGPEFLTYFQNEAQLDKSGLPSDRFFAERPEGSVSTLKIQRTQQEDSAVYLCASSLAASYSYEQYFGPGTRLTVT.